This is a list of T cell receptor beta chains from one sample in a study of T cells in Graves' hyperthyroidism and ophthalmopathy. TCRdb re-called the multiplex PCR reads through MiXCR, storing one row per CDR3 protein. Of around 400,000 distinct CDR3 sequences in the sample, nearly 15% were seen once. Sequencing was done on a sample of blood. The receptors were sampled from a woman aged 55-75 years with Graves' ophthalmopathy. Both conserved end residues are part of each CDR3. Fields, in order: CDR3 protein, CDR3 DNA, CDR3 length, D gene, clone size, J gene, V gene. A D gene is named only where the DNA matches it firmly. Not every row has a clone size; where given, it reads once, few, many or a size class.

CDR3aa: CASSVVGTGGYNEQFF
CDR3nt: TGTGCCAGCAGCGTAGTAGGGACAGGGGGCTACAATGAGCAGTTCTTC
len: 16
d_gene: TRBD1
abundance: few
j_gene: TRBJ2-1
v_gene: TRBV9

CDR3aa: CASSSPRAETQYF
CDR3nt: TGTGCCAGCAGTTCCCCTCGGGCGGAGACCCAGTACTTC
len: 13
d_gene: -
abundance: few
j_gene: TRBJ2-5
v_gene: TRBV12-3/TRBV12-4

CDR3aa: CASQTVRGTGELFF
CDR3nt: TGTGCCAGCCAAACCGTGAGAGGGACCGGGGAGCTGTTTTTT
len: 14
d_gene: -
abundance: few
j_gene: TRBJ2-2
v_gene: TRBV14

CDR3aa: CASSRGDRGPNSPLHF
CDR3nt: TGTGCCAGCAGCAGGGGGGACAGGGGGCCTAATTCACCCCTCCACTTT
len: 16
d_gene: TRBD1
abundance: many
j_gene: TRBJ1-6
v_gene: TRBV7-2

CDR3aa: CASSPTGASGIGGELFF
CDR3nt: TGTGCCAGCAGCCCCACAGGGGCTAGCGGTATAGGCGGGGAGCTGTTTTTT
len: 17
d_gene: -
abundance: few
j_gene: TRBJ2-2
v_gene: TRBV9

CDR3aa: CSATTGGRSNQPQHF
CDR3nt: TGCAGTGCCACGACAGGGGGCCGGAGCAATCAGCCCCAGCATTTT
len: 15
d_gene: TRBD1
abundance: -
j_gene: TRBJ1-5
v_gene: TRBV20-1

CDR3aa: CSAAPQGQETQYF
CDR3nt: TGCAGTGCCGCCCCGCAGGGGCAAGAGACCCAGTACTTC
len: 13
d_gene: -
abundance: -
j_gene: TRBJ2-5
v_gene: TRBV20-1

CDR3aa: CSARGKDTQYF
CDR3nt: TGCAGTGCTAGAGGGAAGGATACGCAGTATTTT
len: 11
d_gene: -
abundance: many
j_gene: TRBJ2-3
v_gene: TRBV20-1

CDR3aa: CASSPGQGSLGPQHF
CDR3nt: TGTGCCAGCTCACCGGGACAGGGGTCCTTGGGGCCCCAGCATTTT
len: 15
d_gene: TRBD1
abundance: -
j_gene: TRBJ1-5
v_gene: TRBV18

CDR3aa: CASSRLPAGTGGFYEQYF
CDR3nt: TGTGCCAGTAGTAGACTTCCAGCCGGGACAGGGGGGTTCTACGAGCAGTACTTC
len: 18
d_gene: TRBD1
abundance: few
j_gene: TRBJ2-7
v_gene: TRBV19

CDR3aa: CASSPGGVWNEQFF
CDR3nt: TGTGCCAGCAGTCCGGGTGGTGTCTGGAATGAGCAGTTCTTC
len: 14
d_gene: -
abundance: few
j_gene: TRBJ2-1
v_gene: TRBV28

CDR3aa: CASSLTSGRIDTQYF
CDR3nt: TGTGCCAGCAGCCTGACTAGCGGGAGGATAGATACGCAGTATTTT
len: 15
d_gene: TRBD2
abundance: many
j_gene: TRBJ2-3
v_gene: TRBV2

CDR3aa: CASSHRGASGLYEQYF
CDR3nt: TGTGCCAGCAGCCACCGGGGGGCTAGCGGACTATACGAGCAGTACTTC
len: 16
d_gene: -
abundance: few
j_gene: TRBJ2-7
v_gene: TRBV4-2

CDR3aa: CASSLPQPQETQYF
CDR3nt: TGTGCCAGTAGCCTACCCCAGCCGCAAGAGACCCAGTACTTC
len: 14
d_gene: -
abundance: -
j_gene: TRBJ2-5
v_gene: TRBV19

CDR3aa: CASSRGQGAGKLFF
CDR3nt: TGTGCCAGCAGTCGGGGACAGGGGGCAGGAAAACTGTTTTTT
len: 14
d_gene: TRBD1
abundance: -
j_gene: TRBJ1-4
v_gene: TRBV5-8

CDR3aa: CASSWREWDEQFF
CDR3nt: TGTGCCAGCAGTTGGCGGGAGTGGGATGAGCAGTTCTTC
len: 13
d_gene: TRBD2
abundance: many
j_gene: TRBJ2-1
v_gene: TRBV27

CDR3aa: CASSSSATNTGELFF
CDR3nt: TGCGCCAGCAGCTCTAGCGCCACGAACACCGGGGAGCTGTTTTTT
len: 15
d_gene: -
abundance: many
j_gene: TRBJ2-2
v_gene: TRBV5-1

CDR3aa: CSARGVSGRLSYNEQFF
CDR3nt: TGCAGTGCTAGAGGGGTTAGCGGGAGGCTCTCCTACAATGAGCAGTTCTTC
len: 17
d_gene: TRBD2
abundance: many
j_gene: TRBJ2-1
v_gene: TRBV20-1

CDR3aa: CASSPRMGIQYF
CDR3nt: TGTGCCAGCAGTCCCCGGATGGGCATTCAGTACTTC
len: 12
d_gene: -
abundance: many
j_gene: TRBJ2-4
v_gene: TRBV11-2

CDR3aa: CASMKGGAPTKNIQYF
CDR3nt: TGTGCCAGCATGAAGGGGGGCGCCCCAACCAAAAACATTCAGTACTTC
len: 16
d_gene: -
abundance: many
j_gene: TRBJ2-4
v_gene: TRBV28

CDR3aa: CASMTSGSSYAWDRSEQFF
CDR3nt: TGTGCCAGCATGACTAGCGGGAGCTCATATGCATGGGACAGGAGTGAGCAGTTCTTC
len: 19
d_gene: TRBD2
abundance: many
j_gene: TRBJ2-1
v_gene: TRBV28

CDR3aa: CSASSQADTQYF
CDR3nt: TGCAGTGCTAGTTCACAGGCAGATACGCAGTATTTT
len: 12
d_gene: -
abundance: many
j_gene: TRBJ2-3
v_gene: TRBV20-1

CDR3aa: CASSLTGSAGEQFF
CDR3nt: TGTGCCAGCAGTTTAACAGGGTCCGCGGGTGAGCAGTTCTTC
len: 14
d_gene: -
abundance: many
j_gene: TRBJ2-1
v_gene: TRBV12-3/TRBV12-4

CDR3aa: CASSPPLKLAGVSRYEYF
CDR3nt: TGTGCCAGCAGCCCCCCACTAAAACTAGCGGGAGTATCAAGATATGAGTATTTT
len: 18
d_gene: TRBD2
abundance: -
j_gene: TRBJ2-3
v_gene: TRBV7-9

CDR3aa: CASSRGGRDYEQYF
CDR3nt: TGCGCCAGCAGCCGAGGGGGCAGGGACTACGAGCAGTACTTC
len: 14
d_gene: TRBD1
abundance: few
j_gene: TRBJ2-7
v_gene: TRBV5-1

CDR3aa: CASSPGMRETQYF
CDR3nt: TGTGCCAGCAGCCCCGGTATGAGAGAGACCCAGTACTTC
len: 13
d_gene: -
abundance: -
j_gene: TRBJ2-5
v_gene: TRBV6-2/TRBV6-3

CDR3aa: CASSEGDRDGEQFF
CDR3nt: TGTGCCAGCAGTGAAGGGGACAGGGACGGTGAGCAGTTCTTC
len: 14
d_gene: TRBD1
abundance: many
j_gene: TRBJ2-1
v_gene: TRBV2

CDR3aa: CASSEASPRRRTDTQYF
CDR3nt: TGTGCCAGCAGTGAAGCGAGCCCCCGTCGCCGCACAGATACGCAGTATTTT
len: 17
d_gene: -
abundance: many
j_gene: TRBJ2-3
v_gene: TRBV2

CDR3aa: CASSQISRDRGRGEQFF
CDR3nt: TGTGCCAGCAGCCAAATTTCCAGGGACAGGGGGCGCGGTGAGCAGTTCTTC
len: 17
d_gene: TRBD1
abundance: -
j_gene: TRBJ2-1
v_gene: TRBV3-1

CDR3aa: CASSVGGLAGGNEQFF
CDR3nt: TGCGCCAGCAGCGTGGGGGGACTAGCGGGGGGCAATGAGCAGTTCTTC
len: 16
d_gene: TRBD2
abundance: few
j_gene: TRBJ2-1
v_gene: TRBV5-1

CDR3aa: CSARLAGNTGELFF
CDR3nt: TGCAGTGCTAGACTAGCGGGGAACACCGGGGAGCTGTTTTTT
len: 14
d_gene: TRBD2
abundance: -
j_gene: TRBJ2-2
v_gene: TRBV20-1

CDR3aa: CASSEARGGDQPQHF
CDR3nt: TGTGCCAGCAGTGAAGCGCGGGGGGGGGATCAGCCCCAGCATTTT
len: 15
d_gene: -
abundance: few
j_gene: TRBJ1-5
v_gene: TRBV2

CDR3aa: CASSSDAGNTIYF
CDR3nt: TGTGCCAGCAGCTCAGACGCGGGAAACACCATATATTTT
len: 13
d_gene: -
abundance: few
j_gene: TRBJ1-3
v_gene: TRBV9

CDR3aa: CATSDPTLSAQAGNEQFF
CDR3nt: TGTGCCACCAGTGACCCAACCCTTAGCGCCCAAGCTGGGAATGAGCAGTTCTTC
len: 18
d_gene: -
abundance: -
j_gene: TRBJ2-1
v_gene: TRBV24-1

CDR3aa: CASSNRGVGNTIYF
CDR3nt: TGTGCCAGCAGCAACAGGGGAGTTGGAAACACCATATATTTT
len: 14
d_gene: TRBD1
abundance: few
j_gene: TRBJ1-3
v_gene: TRBV2

CDR3aa: CSARGRTPGTEAFF
CDR3nt: TGCAGTGCTAGGGGGCGGACCCCCGGTACTGAAGCTTTCTTT
len: 14
d_gene: -
abundance: few
j_gene: TRBJ1-1
v_gene: TRBV20-1

CDR3aa: CSARAPSGPGGETQYF
CDR3nt: TGCAGTGCTAGAGCCCCTAGCGGGCCGGGGGGGGAGACCCAGTACTTC
len: 16
d_gene: TRBD2
abundance: many
j_gene: TRBJ2-5
v_gene: TRBV20-1

CDR3aa: CASRRGGGRDEQYF
CDR3nt: TGTGCCAGCAGGCGTGGGGGCGGGAGAGACGAGCAGTACTTC
len: 14
d_gene: -
abundance: many
j_gene: TRBJ2-7
v_gene: TRBV3-1

CDR3aa: CASSGGSSGTEAFF
CDR3nt: TGTGCCAGCAGCGGAGGTTCTTCGGGCACTGAAGCTTTCTTT
len: 14
d_gene: -
abundance: many
j_gene: TRBJ1-1
v_gene: TRBV7-6

CDR3aa: CASSHMNTEAFF
CDR3nt: TGTGCCAGTAGCCATATGAACACTGAAGCTTTCTTT
len: 12
d_gene: -
abundance: -
j_gene: TRBJ1-1
v_gene: TRBV19

CDR3aa: CASSPQITDTQYF
CDR3nt: TGTGCCAGCAGCCCACAGATCACAGATACGCAGTATTTT
len: 13
d_gene: -
abundance: many
j_gene: TRBJ2-3
v_gene: TRBV7-2

CDR3aa: CASSQRSGESTDTQYF
CDR3nt: TGCGCCAGCAGCCAAAGGAGCGGGGAAAGCACAGATACGCAGTATTTT
len: 16
d_gene: TRBD2
abundance: few
j_gene: TRBJ2-3
v_gene: TRBV4-1